The T cell receptor beta chain under discussion was sequenced for a study of blood T cells in healthy people across ages. Study-level points and caveats: Older age coincided with a roughly linear decline in TCR beta diversity per million T cells.

A second PCR of about 7 to 12 cycles used a sample-barcoded 5' primer and a J-beta primer mix. From the 5' RACE reads, TCRdb called clonotypes with MiXCR, one entry per CDR3 protein. The data show around 870,000 distinct CDR3 sequences, 29% seen once. The germline gives CDR1 SQVTM, CDR2 ANQGSEA. This CDR3 region has 15 residues. Unmatched junction bases numbered 10, after V lost 3 bases and J lost 5 bases. Regarding this clonotype: As yet, its antigen is unknown. A much larger clone differs from this one at a single base, so this may be a read error.

Donor samples were obtained from healthy Caucasian individuals from Russia, aged about 6 to 95. There were at least 5.5 micrograms of total RNA extracted from every sample. The chain links TRBV29-1 to TRBJ2-3; 8 nucleotides line up with TRBD2. This clonotype originated in a woman of 80 years or more in good health. Sequenced sample: blood. The CDR3 protein is CSVDSPSGGRDTQYF. DNA of the CDR3: TGCAGCGTTGATTCCCCCAGCGGGGGTAGAGATACGCAGTATTTT.